The T cell receptor (beta chain) described here comes from a study of cytomegalovirus exposure and HLA in healthy donors. The CDR3 totals 15 residues. Trimming removed 5 bases from V and 2 bases from J; junction bases left unmatched: 5. Germline values: CDR1 MNHNY, CDR2 SVGAGI (reference sequence). Primers: 60 Vbeta forward and 13 Jbeta reverse. Some clones are missing from TCRdb's copy, which holds only in-frame ones; the method was immunoSEQ multiplex PCR. This table has 250,000 or so clones, around nine tenths appearing once. This TCR was recovered from a girl aged 2-9 years in good health and CMV-seronegative. The chain employs TRBV6-6 and TRBJ1-5; 8 nucleotides line up with TRBD1. The sequenced sample was PBMCs. CDR3 loop: CASSAPGQGNQPQHF. CDR3 DNA sequence: TGTGCCAGCAGTGCCCCGGGACAGGGCAATCAGCCCCAGCATTTT.